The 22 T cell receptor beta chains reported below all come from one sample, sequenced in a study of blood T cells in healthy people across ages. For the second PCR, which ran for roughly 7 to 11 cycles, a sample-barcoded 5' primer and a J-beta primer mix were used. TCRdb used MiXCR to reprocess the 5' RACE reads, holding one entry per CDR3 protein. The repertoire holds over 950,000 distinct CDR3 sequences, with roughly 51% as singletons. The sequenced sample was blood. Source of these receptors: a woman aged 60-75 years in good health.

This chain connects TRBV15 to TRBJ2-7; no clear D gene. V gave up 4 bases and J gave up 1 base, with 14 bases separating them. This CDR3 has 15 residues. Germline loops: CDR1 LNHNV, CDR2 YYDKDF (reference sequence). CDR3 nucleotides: TGTGCCACCAGCATCACAGCAACCCTTTCCTACGAGCAGTACTTC. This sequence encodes CATSITATLSYEQYF.

The CDR3 DNA reads TGCGCCAGCAGCCAAACAGGGACGGCGGGAAACACCATATATTTT. Its translation is CASSQTGTAGNTIYF. The V call is TRBV4-1, the J call TRBJ1-3, with D perhaps TRBD1 (6 bases). Between the trimmed V and J ends, which lost 2 bases and 4 bases, there was a span of 12 bases. The CDR3 runs to 15 residues. Germline V gives CDR1 MGHRA, CDR2 YSYEKL.

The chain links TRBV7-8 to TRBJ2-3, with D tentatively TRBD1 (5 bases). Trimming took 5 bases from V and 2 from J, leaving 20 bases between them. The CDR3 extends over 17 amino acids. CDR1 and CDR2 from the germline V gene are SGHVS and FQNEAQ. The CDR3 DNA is TGTGCCAGCAGCCCACCGAGGTACAGGCAAAACACAGATACGCAGTATTTT. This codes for CASSPPRYRQNTDTQYF.

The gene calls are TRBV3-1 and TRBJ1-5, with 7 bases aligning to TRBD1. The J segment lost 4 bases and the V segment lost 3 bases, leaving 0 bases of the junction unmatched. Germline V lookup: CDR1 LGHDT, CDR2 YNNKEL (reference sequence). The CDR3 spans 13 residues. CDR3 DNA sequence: TGTGCCAGCAGCCACAGGGGGAATCAGCCCCAGCATTTT. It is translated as CASSHRGNQPQHF.

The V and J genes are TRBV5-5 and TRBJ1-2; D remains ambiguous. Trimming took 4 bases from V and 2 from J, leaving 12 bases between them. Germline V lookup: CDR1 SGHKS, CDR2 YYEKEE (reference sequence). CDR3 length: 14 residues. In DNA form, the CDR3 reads TGTGCCAGCAGCCCCAAGGGCCGGAACTATGGCTACACCTTC. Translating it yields CASSPKGRNYGYTF. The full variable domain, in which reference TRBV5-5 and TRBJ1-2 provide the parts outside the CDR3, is DAGVTQSPTHLIKTRGQQVTLRCSPISGHKSVSWYQQVLGQGPQFIFQYYEKEERGRGNFPDRFSARQFPNYSSELNVNALLLGDSALYLCASSPKGRNYGYTFGSGTRLTVV.

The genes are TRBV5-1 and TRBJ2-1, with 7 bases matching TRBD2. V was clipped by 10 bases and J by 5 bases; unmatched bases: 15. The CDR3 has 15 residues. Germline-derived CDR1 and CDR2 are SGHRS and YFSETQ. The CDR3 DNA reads TGCGCCGGCAACTTGTATACTAGCGCCAACAATGAGCAGTTCTTC. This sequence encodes CAGNLYTSANNEQFF.

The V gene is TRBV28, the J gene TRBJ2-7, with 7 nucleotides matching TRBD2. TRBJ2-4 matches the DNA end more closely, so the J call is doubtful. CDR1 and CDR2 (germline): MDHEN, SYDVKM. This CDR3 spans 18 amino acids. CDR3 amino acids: CASSLVRRRGNKLDIQYF. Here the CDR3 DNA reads TGTGCCAGCAGTTTGGTACGTCGGCGGGGGAACAAGTTGGACATTCAGTACTTC.

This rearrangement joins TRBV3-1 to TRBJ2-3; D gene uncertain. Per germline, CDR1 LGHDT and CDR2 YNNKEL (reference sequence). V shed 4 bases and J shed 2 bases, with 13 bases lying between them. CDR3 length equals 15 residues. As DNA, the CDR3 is TGTGCCAGCAGCCGTATCTCTGGAAACACAGATACGCAGTATTTT. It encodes CASSRISGNTDTQYF.

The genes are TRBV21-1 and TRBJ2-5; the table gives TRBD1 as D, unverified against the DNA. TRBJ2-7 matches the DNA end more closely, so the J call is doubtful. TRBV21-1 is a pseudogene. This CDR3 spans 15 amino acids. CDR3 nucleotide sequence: TGTACCAGCAGCAACTCCAGGGGTAAGAGGAACGAGCAGTACTTC. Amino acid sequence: CTSSNSRGKRNEQYF.

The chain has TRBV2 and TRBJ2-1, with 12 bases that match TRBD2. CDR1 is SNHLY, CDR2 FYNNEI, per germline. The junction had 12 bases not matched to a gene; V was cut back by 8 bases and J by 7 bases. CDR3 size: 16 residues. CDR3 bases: TGTGCCAGCTGGGGACTGACTAGCGGGAGCTTGAATGAGCAGTTCTTC. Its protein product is CASWGLTSGSLNEQFF. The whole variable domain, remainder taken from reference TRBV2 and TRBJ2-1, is EPEVTQTPSHQVTQMGQEVILRCVPISNHLYFYWYRQILGQKVEFLVSFYNNEISEKSEIFDDQFSVERPDGSNFTLKIRSTKLEDSAMYFCASWGLTSGSLNEQFFGPGTRLTVL.

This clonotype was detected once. The CDR3 sequence: CASSQDPDLRSYNSPLHF. The CDR3 nucleotides are TGTGCCAGCAGCCAAGATCCCGATCTGCGCTCCTATAATTCACCCCTCCACTTT. The chain joins TRBV3-1 to TRBJ1-6; no firm D call. V lost 0 bases to trimming and J lost 0 bases, with 12 bases between them. The CDR3 is 18 residues long. The germline V gene encodes CDR1 LGHDT and CDR2 YNNKEL (reference sequence).

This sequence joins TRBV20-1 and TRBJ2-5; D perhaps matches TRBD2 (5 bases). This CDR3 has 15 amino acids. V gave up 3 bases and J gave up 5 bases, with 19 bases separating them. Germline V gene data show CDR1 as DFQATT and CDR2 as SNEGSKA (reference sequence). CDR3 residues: CSARPMDGEWETQYF. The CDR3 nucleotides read TGCAGTGCTAGGCCGATGGACGGGGAGTGGGAGACCCAGTACTTC.

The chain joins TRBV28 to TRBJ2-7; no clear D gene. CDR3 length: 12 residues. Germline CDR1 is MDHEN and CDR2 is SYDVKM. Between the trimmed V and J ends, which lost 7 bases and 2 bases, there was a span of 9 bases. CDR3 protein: CASKATTYEQYF. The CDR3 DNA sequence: TGTGCCAGCAAGGCCACCACCTACGAGCAGTACTTC.

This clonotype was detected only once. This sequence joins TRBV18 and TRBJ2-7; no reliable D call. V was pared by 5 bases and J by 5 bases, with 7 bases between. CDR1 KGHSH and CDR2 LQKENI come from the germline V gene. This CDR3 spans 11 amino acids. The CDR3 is CASSWDNEQYF. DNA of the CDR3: TGTGCCAGCTCATGGGATAACGAGCAGTACTTC.

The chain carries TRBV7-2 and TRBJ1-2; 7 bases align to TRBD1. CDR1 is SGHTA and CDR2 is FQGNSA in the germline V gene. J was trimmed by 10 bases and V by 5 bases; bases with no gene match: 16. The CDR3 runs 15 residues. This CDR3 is CASSPNPDRAEVYTF. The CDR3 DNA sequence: TGTGCCAGCAGCCCCAACCCTGACAGGGCGGAGGTCTACACCTTC.

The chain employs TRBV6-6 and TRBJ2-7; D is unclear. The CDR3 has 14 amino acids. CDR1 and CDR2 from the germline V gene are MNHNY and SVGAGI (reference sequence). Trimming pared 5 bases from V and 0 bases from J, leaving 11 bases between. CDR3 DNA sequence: TGTGCCAGCAGTGTCCAGGAGAACTCCTACGAGCAGTACTTC. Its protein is CASSVQENSYEQYF.

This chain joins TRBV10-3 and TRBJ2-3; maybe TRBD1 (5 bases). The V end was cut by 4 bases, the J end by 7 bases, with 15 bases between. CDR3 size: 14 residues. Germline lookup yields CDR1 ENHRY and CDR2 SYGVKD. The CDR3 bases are TGTGCCATCAGTGCGTGGTACAGGCCATATACGCAGTATTTT. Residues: CAISAWYRPYTQYF.

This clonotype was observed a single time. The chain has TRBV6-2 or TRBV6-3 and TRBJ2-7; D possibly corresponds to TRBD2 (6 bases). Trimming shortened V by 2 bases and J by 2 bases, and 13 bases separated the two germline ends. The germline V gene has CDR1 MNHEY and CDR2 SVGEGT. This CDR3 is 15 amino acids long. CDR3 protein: CASSYGGSGTYEQYF. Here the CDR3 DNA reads TGTGCCAGCAGTTACGGAGGGAGTGGAACCTACGAGCAGTACTTC.

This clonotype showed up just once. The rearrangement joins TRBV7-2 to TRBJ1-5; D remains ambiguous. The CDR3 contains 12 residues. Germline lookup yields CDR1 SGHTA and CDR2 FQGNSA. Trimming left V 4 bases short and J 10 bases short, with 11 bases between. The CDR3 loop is CASSSSTSPQHF. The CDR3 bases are TGTGCCAGCAGCTCTTCCACGTCCCCCCAGCATTTT.

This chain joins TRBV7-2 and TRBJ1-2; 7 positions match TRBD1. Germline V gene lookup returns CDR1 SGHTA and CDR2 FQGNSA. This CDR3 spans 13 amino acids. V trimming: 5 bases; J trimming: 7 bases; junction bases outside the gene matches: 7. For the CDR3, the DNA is TGTGCCAGCAGCAGAGGGGGCGCGAGTGGCTACACCTTC. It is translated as CASSRGGASGYTF.

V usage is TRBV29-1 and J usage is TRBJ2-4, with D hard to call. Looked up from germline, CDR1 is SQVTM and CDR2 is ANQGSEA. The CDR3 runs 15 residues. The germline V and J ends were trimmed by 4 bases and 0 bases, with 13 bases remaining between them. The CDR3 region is CSVVQTSLAKNIQYF. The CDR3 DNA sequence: TGCAGCGTTGTACAGACAAGCCTAGCCAAAAACATTCAGTACTTC.

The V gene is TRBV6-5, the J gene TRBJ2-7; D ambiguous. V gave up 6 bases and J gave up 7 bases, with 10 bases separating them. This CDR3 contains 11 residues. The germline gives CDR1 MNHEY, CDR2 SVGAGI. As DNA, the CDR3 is TGTGCCAGCAGGAATGTGGGTGAGCAGTACTTC. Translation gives CASRNVGEQYF.